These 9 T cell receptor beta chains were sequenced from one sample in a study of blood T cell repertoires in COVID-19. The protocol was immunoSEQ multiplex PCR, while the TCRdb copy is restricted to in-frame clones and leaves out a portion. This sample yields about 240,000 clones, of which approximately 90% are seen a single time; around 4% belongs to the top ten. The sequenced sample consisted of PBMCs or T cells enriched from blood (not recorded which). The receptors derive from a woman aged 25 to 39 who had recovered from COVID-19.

As DNA, the CDR3 is TGTGCCAGCAGTGGTAAAGCGGGAGACACCTCCTACAATGAGCAGTTCTTC. This encodes CASSGKAGDTSYNEQFF. The V call is TRBV2, the J call TRBJ2-1, with TRBD2 identical over 8 bases. The CDR3 is made up of 17 amino acids. After removal of 4 bases from V and 0 bases from J, the junction contained 8 bases not matched to a gene. CDR1 is SNHLY and CDR2 is FYNNEI in the germline V gene. The full variable domain, rest sourced from reference TRBV2 and TRBJ2-1, is EPEVTQTPSHQVTQMGQEVILRCVPISNHLYFYWYRQILGQKVEFLVSFYNNEISEKSEIFDDQFSVERPDGSNFTLKIRSTKLEDSAMYFCASSGKAGDTSYNEQFFGPGTRLTVL.

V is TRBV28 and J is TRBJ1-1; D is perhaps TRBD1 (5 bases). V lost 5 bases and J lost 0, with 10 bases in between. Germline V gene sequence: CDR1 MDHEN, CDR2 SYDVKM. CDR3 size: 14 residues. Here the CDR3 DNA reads TGTGCCAGCAGTAGGGGAGGCTTGAACACTGAAGCTTTCTTT. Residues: CASSRGGLNTEAFF.

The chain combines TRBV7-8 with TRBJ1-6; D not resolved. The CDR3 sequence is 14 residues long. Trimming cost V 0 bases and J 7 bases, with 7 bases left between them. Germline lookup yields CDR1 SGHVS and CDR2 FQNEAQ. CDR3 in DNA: TGTGCCAGCAGCTTAGCGTTAGAAAATTCACCCCTCCACTTT. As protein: CASSLALENSPLHF.

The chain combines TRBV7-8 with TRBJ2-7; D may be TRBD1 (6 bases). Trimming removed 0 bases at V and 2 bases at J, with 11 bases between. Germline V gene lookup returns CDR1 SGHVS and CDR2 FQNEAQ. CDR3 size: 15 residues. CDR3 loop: CASSLAQGGTYEQYF. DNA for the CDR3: TGTGCCAGCAGCTTAGCACAGGGTGGCACCTACGAGCAGTACTTC.

Here the CDR3 reads CASSPHGVSGGNDYGYTF. The CDR3 DNA sequence: TGTGCCAGCAGTCCACATGGGGTGTCAGGGGGCAATGACTATGGCTACACCTTC. This chain connects TRBV28 to TRBJ1-2; 8 bases fit TRBD1. The germline gives CDR1 MDHEN, CDR2 SYDVKM. The V gene end was trimmed by 5 bases and the J gene end by 3 bases; junction bases not matched to a gene: 17. CDR3 length equals 18 residues.

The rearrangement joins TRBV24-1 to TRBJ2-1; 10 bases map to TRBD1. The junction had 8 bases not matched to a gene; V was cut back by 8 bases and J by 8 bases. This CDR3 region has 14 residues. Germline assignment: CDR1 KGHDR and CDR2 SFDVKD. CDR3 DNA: TGTGCCACCACAGGGGACAGGGGATTGGATGAGCAGTTCTTC. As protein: CATTGDRGLDEQFF.

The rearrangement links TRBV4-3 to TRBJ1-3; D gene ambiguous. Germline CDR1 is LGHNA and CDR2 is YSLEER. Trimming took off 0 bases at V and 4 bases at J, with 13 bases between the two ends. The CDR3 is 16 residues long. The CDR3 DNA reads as TGCGCCAGCAGCCAAGATGTAGCAGACGGAGGAAACACCATATATTTT. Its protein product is CASSQDVADGGNTIYF.

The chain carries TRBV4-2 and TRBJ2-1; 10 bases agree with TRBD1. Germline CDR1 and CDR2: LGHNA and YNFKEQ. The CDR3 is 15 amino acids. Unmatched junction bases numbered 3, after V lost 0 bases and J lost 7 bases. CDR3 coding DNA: TGTGCCAGCAGCCAAGAGACAGGGGGCTGGAATGAGCAGTTCTTC. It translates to CASSQETGGWNEQFF.

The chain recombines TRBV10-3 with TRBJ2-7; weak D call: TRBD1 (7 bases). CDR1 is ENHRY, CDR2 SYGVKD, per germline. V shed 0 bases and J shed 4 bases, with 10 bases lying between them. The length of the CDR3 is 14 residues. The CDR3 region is CAISESTGRYEQYF. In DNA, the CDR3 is TGTGCCATCAGTGAGTCGACAGGGAGGTACGAGCAGTACTTC.